This TCR beta chain was sequenced in a study of cytomegalovirus exposure and HLA in healthy donors. Overall study results and limits: Certain sequence variants were highly shared and formed a cluster, and this cluster was likely a sequencing artifact. Researchers counted roughly 150 TCR beta chains as cytomegalovirus-associated. With DRB1 most and HLA-C fewest, TCR association rates differed between HLA loci in a later analysis. Later work associated roughly 17,000 TCR beta sequences with HLA alleles at 0.05 false discovery rate.

The CDR3 loop spans 16 amino acids. In germline, CDR1 is LNHNV, CDR2 YYDKDF (reference sequence). Unmatched junction bases numbered 10, after V lost 4 bases and J lost 6 bases. This clone was detected only a few times. Antigen specificity is unknown. The PCR contained 60 Vbeta and 13 Jbeta primers. Here immunoSEQ multiplex PCR was the method, and the copy in TCRdb shows in-frame clones only, minus some. The sample lists about 150,000 clones; approximately 80% were seen once. The chain employs TRBV15 and TRBJ2-1, with 9 positions matching TRBD1. Sequenced input: PBMCs. This receptor was identified in a middle-aged woman in good health and CMV-seropositive. CDR3 loop: CATSKPGTGTGNEQFF. The CDR3 DNA follows: TGTGCCACCAGCAAACCCGGGACAGGGACAGGCAATGAGCAGTTCTTC.